A selection of T cell receptor beta chains follows, all from one sample in a study of vaccination and CD4 T cells after COVID-19. MiXCR, applied by TCRdb to the PCR reads, yields one record per CDR3 protein. The sample yields about 9,800 distinct CDR3 sequences, roughly 35% seen once. Their specific antigens are unknown. Sequenced input: CD4+ T cells from blood, cultured in vitro. The receptors were gathered from a human donor in good health. Each CDR3 is given without its conserved first and last residue.

v_call cdr3_aa
TRBV27 ASSLWGTGSNEKLF
TRBV21-1 ASTDRRSAEQY
TRBV6-1 ASTRPGLAGEETQY
TRBV28 ASSLSGWGVSETQY
TRBV11-2 ASSLVGSTGAF
TRBV7-2 ASSPPSHEQY
TRBV6-1 ASSLTGPGYT
TRBV10-1 AYRGSRRPEAF
TRBV24-1 TTSVGLTSGGQETQY
TRBV12-3/TRBV12-4 ASSFRRGQGQGAQH
TRBV27 ASSNYRELGGSPLH
TRBV7-2 ASTFGGRAVSEAF
TRBV28 ASSSPGPLAYEQY
TRBV19 ASSRADRAPTYGYT
TRBV7-9 ASSLVSGTPKETQY
TRBV11-2 ASSRIRGKNYGYT
TRBV24-1 ATRGAAEGYT
TRBV7-6 ASSHAGTSNEQF
TRBV7-2 ASSLVRLGIHNSPLH
TRBV14 ASSQEAGRDQPQH
TRBV6-5 ASSYEVQPRIGYT
TRBV19 ASSRTHSGGSYNEQF
TRBV9 ASSVDRGSEAF
TRBV7-6 ASSITGVGTDTQY
TRBV21-1 ASSKWEGPPANYGYT